These T cell receptor beta chains were read from a single sample in a study of CD8+ T cells in alopecia areata. The table came from immunoSEQ multiplex PCR; TCRdb's copy has only in-frame clones and leaves some out. The table lists about 94,000 clones, about two thirds of them singletons. This sample comprised CD8+ T cells sorted from blood, obtained between weeks 44 and 45, from a patient treated with tofacitinib. The receptor set was obtained from a human donor with alopecia areata. Each CDR3 is given with its conserved first and last residue. D genes are given only for firm matches. Some rows have no size entry. The others give once, few or many, or a class for an expanded clone.

-	TRBJ1-6	-	TRBV7-8	CASRPRGYNSPLHF	TGTGCCAGCAGGCCGAGGGGGTATAATTCACCCCTCCACTTT
TRBD1	TRBJ1-2	-	TRBV19	CASRGQGADYGYTF	TGTGCCAGTAGGGGACAGGGGGCGGACTATGGCTACACCTTC
-	TRBJ2-7	-	TRBV19	CASSIAIGAYEQYF	TGTGCCAGTAGTATTGCTATAGGTGCCTACGAGCAGTACTTC
-	TRBJ2-1	-	TRBV5-4	CASSFGGGNEQFF	TGTGCCAGCAGCTTCGGAGGAGGCAATGAGCAGTTCTTC
-	TRBJ2-2	few	TRBV29-1	CSVVGSNTGELFF	TGCAGCGTTGTTGGATCGAACACCGGGGAGCTGTTTTTT
-	TRBJ2-5	-	TRBV7-9	CASSLVMETQYF	TGTGCCAGCAGCTTAGTAATGGAGACCCAGTACTTC
-	TRBJ1-4	-	TRBV30	CASQGSEKLFF	TGTGCCAGCCAGGGGAGTGAAAAACTGTTTTTT
TRBD2	TRBJ2-3	-	TRBV4-3	CASSQDGAGGTDTQYF	TGCGCCAGCAGCCAAGATGGGGCGGGGGGCACAGATACGCAGTATTTT
-	TRBJ1-1	few	TRBV6-1	CASSELNWDLNTEAFF	TGTGCCAGCAGTGAACTCAATTGGGACTTAAACACTGAAGCTTTCTTT
TRBD2	TRBJ2-7	-	TRBV5-4	CASSPEGLAGPYEQYF	TGTGCCAGCAGCCCGGAAGGACTAGCGGGGCCCTACGAGCAGTACTTC
TRBD2	TRBJ2-2	few	TRBV29-1	CSVEDWGREGIANTGELFF	TGCAGCGTTGAAGATTGGGGCCGGGAGGGGATCGCGAACACCGGGGAGCTGTTTTTT
-	TRBJ1-2	-	TRBV30	CAWMSGAQNYGYTF	TGTGCCTGGATGTCGGGGGCGCAAAACTATGGCTACACCTTC
-	TRBJ2-7	-	TRBV29-1	CSVEREYEQYF	TGCAGCGTTGAGAGGGAGTACGAGCAGTACTTC
TRBD2	TRBJ2-2	-	TRBV7-8	CASKQRGDSGELFF	TGTGCCAGCAAGCAGCGGGGGGACAGCGGGGAGCTGTTTTTT
-	TRBJ1-5	-	TRBV7-9	CASSLGDSNQPQHF	TGTGCCAGCAGCTTAGGGGATAGCAATCAGCCCCAGCATTTT
-	TRBJ1-2	-	TRBV19	CASSPGTVYGYTF	TGTGCCAGTAGCCCTGGGACGGTCTATGGCTACACCTTC
-	TRBJ2-6	-	TRBV13	CASSLSGANVLTF	TGTGCCAGCAGCTTGTCTGGGGCCAACGTCCTGACTTTC
-	TRBJ1-1	-	TRBV30	CAWETGPEAFF	TGTGCCTGGGAAACCGGTCCTGAAGCTTTCTTT
-	TRBJ1-2	-	TRBV4-1	CASSQVTALGGYTF	TGCGCCAGCAGCCAAGTAACAGCCTTAGGTGGCTACACCTTC
TRBD1	TRBJ2-7	-	TRBV4-2	CASSPGTGVHEQYF	TGTGCCAGCAGCCCCGGGACAGGGGTCCACGAGCAGTACTTC
TRBD1	TRBJ1-2	few	TRBV6-4	CASSYLNPGQENYGYTF	TGTGCCAGCAGTTACTTGAATCCGGGACAGGAAAACTATGGCTACACCTTC
-	TRBJ1-5	-	TRBV11-1	CASSLGRGSNQPQHF	TGTGCCAGCAGCTTAGGCCGGGGGAGCAATCAGCCCCAGCATTTT
-	TRBJ2-1	-	TRBV11-2	CASSGGTGDNEQFF	TGTGCCAGCAGCGGCGGGACGGGCGACAATGAGCAGTTCTTC
TRBD1	TRBJ2-7	-	TRBV4-3	CASSQGQGDYEQYF	TGCGCCAGCAGCCAAGGGCAGGGGGACTACGAGCAGTACTTC
-	TRBJ1-1	-	TRBV9	CASNGGGTTEAFF	TGTGCCAGCAACGGAGGGGGGACCACTGAAGCTTTCTTT
TRBD1	TRBJ2-1	few	TRBV5-1	CASSLEGQVYQFF	TGCGCCAGCAGCTTGGAGGGACAGGTATACCAGTTCTTC
-	TRBJ1-5	-	TRBV6-5	CASRAGHNQPQHF	TGTGCCAGCAGGGCGGGACACAATCAGCCCCAGCATTTT
-	TRBJ2-6	-	TRBV7-3	CASSLSTGANVLTF	TGTGCCAGCAGCTTAAGTACCGGGGCCAACGTCCTGACTTTC
-	TRBJ1-6	-	TRBV15	CATSLGQPQSSYNSPLHF	TGTGCCACCAGCTTAGGACAGCCTCAGAGCTCCTATAATTCACCCCTCCACTTT
-	TRBJ1-2	few	TRBV27	CASSLLLNDGYTF	TGTGCCAGCAGTTTATTACTGAACGATGGCTACACCTTC
-	TRBJ2-3	-	TRBV9	CASSPRWDFSTDTQYF	TGTGCCAGCAGCCCCCGCTGGGACTTTAGCACAGATACGCAGTATTTT
TRBD1	TRBJ1-5	-	TRBV7-9	CASSAGTDDGQPQHF	TGTGCCAGCAGCGCGGGGACAGACGATGGTCAGCCCCAGCATTTT
-	TRBJ1-1	-	TRBV29-1	CSAAGVRATEAFF	TGCAGCGCCGCGGGAGTTCGGGCCACTGAAGCTTTCTTT
TRBD1	TRBJ2-7	-	TRBV27	CASSLLTGESSYEQYF	TGTGCCAGCAGTCTCCTTACAGGGGAGAGCTCCTACGAGCAGTACTTC
TRBD2	TRBJ2-5	-	TRBV11-3	CASSLASGAVQETQYF	TGTGCCAGCAGCTTAGCTAGCGGGGCCGTTCAAGAGACCCAGTACTTC